This TCR beta chain appears in the sequencing data of a study of CD4 T cells in relation to SARS-CoV-2 and coronaviruses. General study findings and limits: About 65% of donors had memory CD4+ clonotypes crossrecognizing SARS-CoV-2 and common cold coronavirus spike.

Only in-frame clones appear in the TCRdb table, and some are missing; sequencing was by immunoSEQ multiplex PCR. The sample contains 20,000 to 25,000 clones, 74% of which appear only once. This CDR3 has 15 residues. V gave up 0 bases and J gave up 4 bases, with 13 bases separating them. Germline V gene sequence: CDR1 SGHRS, CDR2 YFSETQ. Points on this clone: Its cognate antigen is unknown.

The unexposed donors gave CD4+ T cells in about 2011-2019, prior to COVID-19. CD4+ T cells were isolated from the cells after about nine days of culture. This TCR was recovered from a human donor in good health. Sequencing input: CD4+ T cells from PBMCs, cultured in vitro. The V call is TRBV5-1, the J call TRBJ1-1; perhaps TRBD1 as D (5 bases). CDR3 loop: CASSLGGSPATEAFF. CDR3 coding DNA: TGCGCCAGCAGCTTGGGGGGCTCCCCAGCCACTGAAGCTTTCTTT.